This entry lists 13 T cell receptor beta chains sequenced from one sample in a study of human T cells and chemical hapten exposure. The sample's time point: patch test 2, 6 weeks after DPC sensitization. As to treatment: therapeutic diphenylcyclopropenone sensitization with weekly scalp DPC. TCRdb ran MiXCR on the RACE reads and lists one entry per CDR3 protein. The sample shows some 100,000 distinct CDR3 sequences, about a tenth of them seen only once. Sequenced here: whole blood, sampled in connection with sensitization to the hapten diphenylcyclopropenone (DPC). These receptors were obtained from a woman aged 40 to 50 with alopecia areata. Some clones in this sample may be carry-over from other donors' samples.

This clonotype was recorded a few times. The chain carries TRBV7-2 and TRBJ1-4; maybe TRBD1 (6 bases). The CDR3 has 15 residues. Germline V gene lookup returns CDR1 SGHTA and CDR2 FQGNSA. V was pared by 5 bases and J by 8 bases, with 18 bases between. The CDR3 coding sequence is TGTGCCAGCAGCACTTATCTACAGGGCGGGGAAAAACTGTTTTTT. Protein: CASSTYLQGGEKLFF.

The J gene is TRBJ2-7, the V gene TRBV6-2 or TRBV6-3, with D unclear. Germline values: CDR1 MNHEY, CDR2 SVGEGT. Trimming removed 7 bases from V and 0 bases from J, with 22 bases in between. The CDR3 is 17 amino acids. Written as DNA, the CDR3 is TGTGCCAGCACCAAAGGAGCTGGGATTCGAGGCTCCTACGAGCAGTACTTC. Amino acid sequence: CASTKGAGIRGSYEQYF.

This clonotype was recorded at least ten times. The gene calls are TRBV29-1 and TRBJ1-2, with D possibly matching TRBD1 (6 bases). Germline V gives CDR1 SQVTM, CDR2 ANQGSEA. This CDR3 is 14 amino acids long. Trimming took 6 bases from V and 2 from J, leaving 16 bases between them. The CDR3 bases are TGCAGCGTGCTTTGGGCAGGGGTCAACTATGGCTACACCTTC. Translation gives CSVLWAGVNYGYTF.

This clonotype showed up many times. This chain joins TRBV11-2 and TRBJ2-7; 11 bases line up with TRBD1. Germline trimming cut 5 bases from V and 7 bases from J; bases unmatched to any gene: 7. Germline-derived CDR1 and CDR2 are SGHAT and FQNNGV. CDR3 length: 14 residues. This CDR3 is CASSRDRGGLEQYF. In DNA, the CDR3 is TGTGCCAGCAGCCGGGACAGGGGGGGCCTGGAGCAGTACTTC.

The rearrangement uses TRBV10-3 and TRBJ1-1; D gene uncertain. Trimming pared 5 bases from V and 8 bases from J, leaving 9 bases between. This CDR3 region has 11 residues. Germline V gives CDR1 ENHRY, CDR2 SYGVKD. CDR3 residues: CAISPGREAFF. Written as DNA, the CDR3 is TGTGCCATCAGTCCGGGCCGCGAAGCTTTCTTT.

This clonotype was detected many times. CDR3: CASSLGPGEQYF. DNA for the CDR3: TGTGCCAGCAGCTTAGGGCCGGGCGAGCAGTACTTC. V usage is TRBV7-8 and J usage is TRBJ2-7; D gene uncertain. The germline V gene has CDR1 SGHVS and CDR2 FQNEAQ. There are 12 residues in the CDR3. V was trimmed by 1 base and J by 6 bases, leaving 7 bases between them.

The genes are TRBV7-2 and TRBJ2-7; D is uncertain. Germline loops: CDR1 SGHTA, CDR2 FQGNSA. The germline V and J ends were trimmed by 5 bases and 4 bases, with 12 bases remaining between them. The CDR3 sequence is 13 residues long. Here the CDR3 reads CASSPSSGYEQYF. CDR3 in DNA: TGTGCCAGCAGCCCTAGTTCGGGTTACGAGCAGTACTTC.

Only a few counts were recorded for this clonotype. The chain uses TRBV20-1 and TRBJ2-7, with D perhaps TRBD1 or TRBD2 (6 bases each). CDR1 and CDR2 from the germline V gene are DFQATT and SNEGSKA (reference sequence). The CDR3 has 17 residues. CDR3 region: CSAPSMGQNGGGYEQYF. The CDR3 DNA is TGCAGCGCCCCGTCGATGGGCCAAAACGGAGGGGGGTACGAGCAGTACTTC.

The genes are TRBV29-1 and TRBJ1-1, with D hard to call. This CDR3 has 13 amino acids. Germline V lookup: CDR1 SQVTM, CDR2 ANQGSEA. The germline V and J ends were trimmed by 6 bases and 2 bases, with 13 bases remaining between them. CDR3 DNA: TGCAGCGTGAGGGCCTCCCTAAACACTGAAGCTTTCTTT. It translates to CSVRASLNTEAFF.

This clonotype was recorded many times. V gene TRBV5-1 combines with J gene TRBJ2-1; 9 bases are shared with TRBD1. In germline, CDR1 is SGHRS, CDR2 YFSETQ. The CDR3 runs to 14 residues. Trimming cost V 3 bases and J 6 bases; bases outside gene matches: 4. The CDR3: CASSWDRVSNEQFF. The CDR3 DNA reads as TGCGCCAGCAGCTGGGACAGGGTCAGCAATGAGCAGTTCTTC.

The V gene is TRBV6-4, the J gene TRBJ2-2, with D unresolved. Germline CDR1 reads MRHNA; CDR2 reads SNTAGT. The CDR3 extends over 13 amino acids. V lost 4 bases, J lost 1 base, and 4 bases lay in between. The CDR3 reads CASSVGNTGELFF. CDR3 coding DNA: TGTGCCAGCAGTGTCGGGAACACCGGGGAGCTGTTTTTT.

In regard to this clonotype: This may stem from a read error, because a much larger clone lies one nucleotide away. The chain combines TRBV12-3 or TRBV12-4 with TRBJ2-2; maybe TRBD2 (5 bases). The CDR3 is made up of 14 amino acids. The CDR3 DNA sequence: TGTGCCAGCAGTCGCCAGGCGAACACCGGGGATCTGTTTTTT. Its translation is CASSRQANTGDLFF.

This clonotype has at least ten counts. V usage is TRBV2 and J usage is TRBJ2-1, with D perhaps TRBD2 (6 bases). Germline loops: CDR1 SNHLY, CDR2 FYNNEI. The V gene lost 7 bases and the J gene lost 4 bases, with 14 bases spanning the gap. This CDR3 is built from 14 residues. CDR3 loop: CASTGGSYYNEQFF. In nucleotides, the CDR3 is TGTGCCAGCACTGGGGGGTCATATTACAATGAGCAGTTCTTC.